This passage covers 4 T cell receptor beta chains from one sample sequenced in a study of cytomegalovirus exposure and HLA in healthy donors. It was with 60 Vbeta and 13 Jbeta primers that the PCR ran. Some clones are missing from TCRdb's copy, which holds only in-frame ones; the method was immunoSEQ multiplex PCR. The data contain about 130,000 clones, over 70% of them seen just once; the ten biggest clones take up about 1.5%. Sample: PBMCs. Every receptor here comes from a woman aged 18-29 years in good health and CMV-seronegative.

This chain links TRBV18 with TRBJ2-7; D is possibly TRBD2 (5 bases). V was shortened by 0 bases and J by 3 bases, with 18 bases between the two germline ends. The germline V gene encodes CDR1 KGHSH and CDR2 LQKENI. The CDR3 sequence is 17 residues long. CDR3 loop: CASSPPLAKPGDYEQYF. The DNA for the CDR3 is TGTGCCAGCTCACCACCCTTAGCGAAGCCAGGAGACTACGAGCAGTACTTC.

This clone occurred a few times. The rearrangement links TRBV6-5 to TRBJ1-2; 7 positions agree with TRBD1. Trimming took 5 bases from V and 8 from J; bases not matched to a gene: 14. Germline loops: CDR1 MNHEY, CDR2 SVGAGI. This CDR3 is 15 amino acids long. The CDR3 nucleotides are TGTGCCAGCAGTCGGGGGTCCAGGACAGGAGACGGCTACACCTTC. This encodes CASSRGSRTGDGYTF.

The chain has TRBV4-1 and TRBJ1-2; 8 bases are a match to TRBD1. Germline V gene sequence: CDR1 MGHRA, CDR2 YSYEKL. The CDR3 loop spans 13 amino acids. V lost 3 bases to trimming and J lost 8 bases; unmatched junction nucleotides: 5. The CDR3 DNA sequence: TGCGCCAGCAGCCAGTACAACAGGGGGGGCTACACCTTC. Translated: CASSQYNRGGYTF.

This chain links TRBV5-1 with TRBJ1-1; D gene uncertain. The CDR3 is 14 amino acids. Germline lookup yields CDR1 SGHRS and CDR2 YFSETQ. Trimming took off 0 bases at V and 2 bases at J, with 8 bases between the two ends. The CDR3 loop reads CASSLDYRNTEAFF. The CDR3 DNA is TGCGCCAGCAGCTTGGATTACAGAAACACTGAAGCTTTCTTT.